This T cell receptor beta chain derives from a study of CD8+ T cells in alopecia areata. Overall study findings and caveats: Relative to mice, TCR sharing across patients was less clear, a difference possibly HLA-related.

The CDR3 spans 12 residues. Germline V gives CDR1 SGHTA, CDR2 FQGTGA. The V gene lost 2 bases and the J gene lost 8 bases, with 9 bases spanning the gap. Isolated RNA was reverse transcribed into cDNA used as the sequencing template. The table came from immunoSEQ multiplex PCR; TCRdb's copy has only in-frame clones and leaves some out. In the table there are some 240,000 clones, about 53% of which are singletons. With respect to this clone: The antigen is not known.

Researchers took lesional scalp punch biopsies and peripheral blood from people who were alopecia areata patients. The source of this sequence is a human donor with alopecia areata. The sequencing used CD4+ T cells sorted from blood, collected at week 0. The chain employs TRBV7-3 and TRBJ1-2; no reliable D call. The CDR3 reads CASSLSGEGYTF. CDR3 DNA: TGTGCCAGCAGCTTATCGGGAGAAGGCTACACCTTC.